This TCR beta chain was recorded in a study of OX40 agonist ivuxolimab in advanced cancers. Regarding the research as a whole: Ivuxolimab was a fully human IgG2 agonistic monoclonal antibody targeting the costimulatory receptor OX40 (CD134). Intravenous ivuxolimab was administered to patients every 2 weeks at six dose levels: 0.01, 0.1, 0.3, 1.5, 3 and 10 mg/kg. Of the roughly 52 dose-escalation patients, hepatocellular carcinoma was present in about 20, melanoma in some 15, renal cell carcinoma in 9 and head and neck cancer in 9. A male proportion of 75% to 85% and a mean age of approximately 62 years, ranging from 23 to 79, were recorded for the dose-escalation cohort. Prior anti-PD-1, anti-PD-L1 or anti-CTLA-4 therapy was permitted, and approximately 42% of dose-escalation patients had received checkpoint inhibitors. Partial responses occurred in three dose-escalation patients, of whom one had hepatocellular carcinoma and two had cutaneous melanoma. Peripheral TCRbeta sequencing was intended to test whether TCR sequence diversity was altered and clonal T-cell expansion was caused by ivuxolimab. The paper describes the monotherapy dose-escalation part (N of about 47 patients) of the phase I trial of ivuxolimab.

Points the paper makes about the study in general: Which antigens the clonally expanded peripheral T cells were specific for was not determined. Low levels of normalized T-cell clonal expansion were also shown by some nonresponding patients. After ivuxolimab, more expanded clones were found on average in CD8+ T cells than in CD4+ T cells. In partial responders in the 0.1-3.0 mg/kg groups, normalized peripheral clonal expansion was found to be among the lowest, especially among CD8+ T cells. Clonal expansion of both CD4+ and CD8+ blood T cells was observed from baseline to week 6 at doses 0.1 to 3.0 mg/kg.

As regards this clone: No cognate antigen has been identified for it. Base-call qualities are not available, and no considerably larger clone is one nucleotide away.

To sequence the TCRbeta CDR3 region, genomic DNA was isolated from the sorted cells. TCRbeta CDR3 regions were sequenced using the immunoSEQ Assay. Sourced from immuneACCESS, this table was stored by TCRdb with only in-frame sequences that have V and J called. A share of the clones is absent; for the studies checked, an unresolved V gene accounts for under half, and the remainder has no known explanation. For this sample the table gives some 17,000 clones, of which about two thirds were detected only once. Of the sample, 24% falls within the top ten clones. The trial excluded patients who had a history of autoimmune disease or who were on systemic immunosuppression. Peripheral blood for TCR sequencing was collected from all dose cohorts at baseline, on cycle 4 day 1, and on cycle 7 day 1. The samples were taken from a phase I, first-in-human, multicenter, open-label dose-escalation trial of ivuxolimab. The trial enrolled adults with locally advanced or metastatic head and neck squamous cell, hepatocellular, melanoma or renal cell carcinoma. Before TCR sequencing, CD4+ T cells and CD8+ T cells were sorted from peripheral blood as separate populations.

This TCR was recovered from an adult with an advanced solid tumor such as melanoma, head and neck, liver or kidney cancer. This material consisted of CD4+ or CD8+ T cells sorted from blood, taken in a trial of the OX40 agonist ivuxolimab.

CDR3 protein: CASSLGSEAFF. The nucleotides are TGTGCCAGCAGCTTAGGGTCTGAAGCTTTCTTT. The receptor chain draws on TRBV7-9 and TRBJ1-1; the D gene cannot be named for sure. The CDR3 runs 11 residues from the cysteine to the phenylalanine. The only DNA kept is the CDR3, 33 bases in frame from the first base. According to the germline V gene (reference sequence), CDR1 reads SEHNR and CDR2 reads FQNEAQ. V is shortened by 1 base, J by 6 bases, and the region joining them spans 3 bases.